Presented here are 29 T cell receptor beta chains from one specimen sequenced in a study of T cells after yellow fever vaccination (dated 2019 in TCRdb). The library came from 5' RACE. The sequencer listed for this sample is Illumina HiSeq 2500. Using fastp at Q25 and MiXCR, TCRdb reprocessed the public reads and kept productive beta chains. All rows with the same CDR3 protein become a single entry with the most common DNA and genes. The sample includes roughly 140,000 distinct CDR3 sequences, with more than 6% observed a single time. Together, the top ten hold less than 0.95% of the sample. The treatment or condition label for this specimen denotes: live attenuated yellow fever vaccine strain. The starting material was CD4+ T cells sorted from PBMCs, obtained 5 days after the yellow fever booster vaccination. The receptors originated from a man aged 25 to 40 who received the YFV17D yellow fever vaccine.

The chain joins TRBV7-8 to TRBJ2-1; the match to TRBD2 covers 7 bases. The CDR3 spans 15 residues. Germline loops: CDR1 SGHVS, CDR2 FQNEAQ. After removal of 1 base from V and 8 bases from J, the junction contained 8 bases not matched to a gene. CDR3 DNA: TGTGCCAGCAGCTTAGGGAGGGGACTACCCCATGAGCAGTTCTTC. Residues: CASSLGRGLPHEQFF.

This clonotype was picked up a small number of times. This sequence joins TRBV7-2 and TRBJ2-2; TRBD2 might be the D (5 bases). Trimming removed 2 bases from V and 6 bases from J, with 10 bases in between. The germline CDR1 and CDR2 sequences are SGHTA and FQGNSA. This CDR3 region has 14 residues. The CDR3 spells CASSLSSGAGELFF. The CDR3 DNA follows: TGTGCCAGCAGCTTAAGCAGCGGCGCCGGGGAGCTGTTTTTT.

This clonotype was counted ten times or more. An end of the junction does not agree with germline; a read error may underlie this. CDR3 nucleotides: TGTGCCAGCTCACAATCCGAAGAGACCCAGTACTTC. Residues: CASSQSEETQYF. This rearrangement joins TRBV23-1 to TRBJ2-5, with D uncertain. TRBV23-1 qualifies as an ORF whose function is uncertain. The CDR3 extends over 12 amino acids.

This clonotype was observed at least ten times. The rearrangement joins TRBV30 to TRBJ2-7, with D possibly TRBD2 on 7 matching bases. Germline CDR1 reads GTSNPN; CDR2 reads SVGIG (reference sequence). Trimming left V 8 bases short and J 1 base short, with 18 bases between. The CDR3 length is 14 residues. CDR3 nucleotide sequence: TGTGCCATGGACAGAGCGGGATCTTCCTACGAGCAGTACTTC. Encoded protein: CAMDRAGSSYEQYF.

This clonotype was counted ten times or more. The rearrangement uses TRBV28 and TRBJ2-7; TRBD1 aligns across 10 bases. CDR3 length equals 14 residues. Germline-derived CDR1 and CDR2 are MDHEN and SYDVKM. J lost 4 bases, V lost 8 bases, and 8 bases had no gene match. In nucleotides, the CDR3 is TGTGCCAGCGGTCGGACAGGGGGAGGTTACGAGCAGTACTTC. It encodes CASGRTGGGYEQYF. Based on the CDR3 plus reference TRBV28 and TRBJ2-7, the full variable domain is DVKVTQSSRYLVKRTGEKVFLECVQDMDHENMFWYRQDPGLGLRLIYFSYDVKMKEKGDIPEGYSVSREKKERFSLILESASTNQTSMYLCASGRTGGGYEQYFGPGTRLTVT.

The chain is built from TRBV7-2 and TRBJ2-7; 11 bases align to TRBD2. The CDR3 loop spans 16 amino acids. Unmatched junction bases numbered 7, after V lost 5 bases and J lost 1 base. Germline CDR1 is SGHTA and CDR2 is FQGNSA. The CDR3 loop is CASSRTGTSGSYEQYF. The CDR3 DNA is TGTGCCAGCAGCCGGACCGGGACTAGCGGTTCCTACGAGCAGTACTTC.

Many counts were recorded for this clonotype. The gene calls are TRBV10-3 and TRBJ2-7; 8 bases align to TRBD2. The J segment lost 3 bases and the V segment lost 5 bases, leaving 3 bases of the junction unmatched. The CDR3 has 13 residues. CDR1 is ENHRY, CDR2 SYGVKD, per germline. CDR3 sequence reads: CAISPSGSYEQYF. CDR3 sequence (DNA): TGTGCCATCAGTCCGAGCGGGAGCTACGAGCAGTACTTC.

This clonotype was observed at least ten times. CDR3 DNA: TGCAGTGCTAGCCAGACTAGCGGGGTAGAGACCCAGTACTTC. It yields the protein CSASQTSGVETQYF. This chain uses TRBV20-1 with TRBJ2-5; 11 positions match TRBD2. The junction had 4 bases not matched to a gene; V was cut back by 3 bases and J by 4 bases. CDR1 DFQATT and CDR2 SNEGSKA come from the germline V gene (reference sequence). This CDR3 spans 14 amino acids.

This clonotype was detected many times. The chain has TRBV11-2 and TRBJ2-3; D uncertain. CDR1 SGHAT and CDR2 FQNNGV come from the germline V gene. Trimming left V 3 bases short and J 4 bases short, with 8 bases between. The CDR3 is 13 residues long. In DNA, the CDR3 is TGTGCCAGCAGCTTTTACCCCTCAGATACGCAGTATTTT. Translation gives CASSFYPSDTQYF. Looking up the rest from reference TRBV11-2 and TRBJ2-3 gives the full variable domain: EAGVAQSPRYKIIEKRQSVAFWCNPISGHATLYWYQQILGQGPKLLIQFQNNGVVDDSQLPKDRFSAERLKGVDSTLKIQPAKLEDSAVYLCASSFYPSDTQYFGPGTRLTVL.

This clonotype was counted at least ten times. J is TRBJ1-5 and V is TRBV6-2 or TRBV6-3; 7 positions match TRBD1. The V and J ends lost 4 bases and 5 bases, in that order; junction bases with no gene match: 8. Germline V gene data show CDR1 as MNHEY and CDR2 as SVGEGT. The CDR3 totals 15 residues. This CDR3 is CASSLGGRSDQPQHF. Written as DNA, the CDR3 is TGTGCCAGCAGTTTAGGGGGCCGGTCGGATCAGCCCCAGCATTTT.

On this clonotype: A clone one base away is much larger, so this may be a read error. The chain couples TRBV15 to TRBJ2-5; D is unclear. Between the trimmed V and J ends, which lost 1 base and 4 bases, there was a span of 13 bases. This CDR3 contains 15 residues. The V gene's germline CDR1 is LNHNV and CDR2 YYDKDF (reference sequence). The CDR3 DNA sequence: TGTGCCACCAGCAGAGGAAGGAGAGCCCGAGAGACCCAGTACTTC. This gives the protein CATSRGRRARETQYF.

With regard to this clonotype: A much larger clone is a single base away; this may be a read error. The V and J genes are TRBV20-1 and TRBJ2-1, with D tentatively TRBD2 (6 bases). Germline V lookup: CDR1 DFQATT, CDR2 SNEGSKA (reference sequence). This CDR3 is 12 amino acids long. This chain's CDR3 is CSSRVLAWGQFF. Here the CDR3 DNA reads TGCAGTTCTAGAGTACTAGCCTGGGGGCAGTTCTTC.

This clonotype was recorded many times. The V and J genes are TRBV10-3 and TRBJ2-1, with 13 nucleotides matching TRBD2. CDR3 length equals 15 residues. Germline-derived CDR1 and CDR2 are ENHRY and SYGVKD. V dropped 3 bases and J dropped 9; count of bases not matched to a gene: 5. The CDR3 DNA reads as TGTGCCATCAGTGATTGGACTAGCGGGAGAAGTGAGCAGTTCTTC. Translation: CAISDWTSGRSEQFF.

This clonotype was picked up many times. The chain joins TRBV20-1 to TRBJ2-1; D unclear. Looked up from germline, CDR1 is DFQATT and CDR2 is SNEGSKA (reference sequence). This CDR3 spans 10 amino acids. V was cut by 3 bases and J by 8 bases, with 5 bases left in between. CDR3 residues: CSASEHEQFF. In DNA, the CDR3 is TGCAGTGCTAGTGAGCATGAGCAGTTCTTC.

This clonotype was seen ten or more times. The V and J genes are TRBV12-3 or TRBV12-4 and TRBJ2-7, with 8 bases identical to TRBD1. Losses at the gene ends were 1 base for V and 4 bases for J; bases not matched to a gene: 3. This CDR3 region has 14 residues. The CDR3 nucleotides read TGTGCCAGCAGTTTAGGGACAGGGCGTTACGAGCAGTACTTC. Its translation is CASSLGTGRYEQYF.

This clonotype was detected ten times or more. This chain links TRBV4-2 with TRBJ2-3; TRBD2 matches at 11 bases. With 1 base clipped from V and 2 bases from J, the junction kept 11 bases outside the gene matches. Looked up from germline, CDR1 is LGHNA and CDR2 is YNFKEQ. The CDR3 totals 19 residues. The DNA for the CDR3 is TGTGCCAGCAGCCAAGGAGGGGCTAGCGGGAGGACAAACACAGATACGCAGTATTTT. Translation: CASSQGGASGRTNTDTQYF.

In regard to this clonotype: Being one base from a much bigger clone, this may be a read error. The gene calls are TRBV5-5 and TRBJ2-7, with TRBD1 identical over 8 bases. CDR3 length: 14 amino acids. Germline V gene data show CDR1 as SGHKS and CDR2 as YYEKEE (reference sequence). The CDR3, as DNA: TGTGCCAGCAGATTGGCCGGACAGGGCTACGAGCAGTACTTC. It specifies CASRLAGQGYEQYF.

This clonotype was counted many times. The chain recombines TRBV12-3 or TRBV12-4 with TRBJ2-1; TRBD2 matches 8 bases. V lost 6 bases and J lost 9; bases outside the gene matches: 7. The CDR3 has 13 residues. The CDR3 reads CASSKRGGGEQFF. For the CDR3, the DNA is TGTGCCAGCAGCAAACGGGGGGGTGGTGAGCAGTTCTTC.

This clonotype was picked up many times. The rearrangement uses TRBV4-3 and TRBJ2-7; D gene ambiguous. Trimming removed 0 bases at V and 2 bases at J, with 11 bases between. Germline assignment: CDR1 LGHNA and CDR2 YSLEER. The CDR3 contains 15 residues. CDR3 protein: CASSQDRLVPYEQYF. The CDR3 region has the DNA TGCGCCAGCAGCCAAGATCGGTTGGTTCCCTACGAGCAGTACTTC.

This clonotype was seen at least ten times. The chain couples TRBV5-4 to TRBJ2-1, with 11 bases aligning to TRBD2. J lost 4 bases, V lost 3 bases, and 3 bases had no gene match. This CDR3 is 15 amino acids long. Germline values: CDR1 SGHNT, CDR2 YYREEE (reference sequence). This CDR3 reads CASSSGTSGYNEQFF. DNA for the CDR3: TGTGCCAGCAGCTCTGGGACTAGCGGTTACAATGAGCAGTTCTTC.

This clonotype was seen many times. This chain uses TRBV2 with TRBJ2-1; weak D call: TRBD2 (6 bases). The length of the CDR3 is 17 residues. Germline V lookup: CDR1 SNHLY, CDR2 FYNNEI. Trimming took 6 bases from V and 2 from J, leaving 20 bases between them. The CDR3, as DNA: TGTGCCAGCAGGGGTGGAGTAGGGAGGATCGCCTACAATGAGCAGTTCTTC. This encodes CASRGGVGRIAYNEQFF.

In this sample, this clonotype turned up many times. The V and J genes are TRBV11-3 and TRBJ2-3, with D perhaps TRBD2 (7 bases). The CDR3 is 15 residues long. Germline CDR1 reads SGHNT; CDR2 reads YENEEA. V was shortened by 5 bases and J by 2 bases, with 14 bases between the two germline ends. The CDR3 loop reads CASSRTGGYTDTQYF. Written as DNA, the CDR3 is TGTGCCAGCAGCCGCACGGGGGGCTACACAGATACGCAGTATTTT.

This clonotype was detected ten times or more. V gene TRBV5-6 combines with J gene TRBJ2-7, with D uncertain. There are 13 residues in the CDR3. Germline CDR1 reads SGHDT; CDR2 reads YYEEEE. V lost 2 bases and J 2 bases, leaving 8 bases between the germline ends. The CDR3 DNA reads TGTGCCAGCAGCTTCCCAGACACCTACGAGCAGTACTTC. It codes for CASSFPDTYEQYF.

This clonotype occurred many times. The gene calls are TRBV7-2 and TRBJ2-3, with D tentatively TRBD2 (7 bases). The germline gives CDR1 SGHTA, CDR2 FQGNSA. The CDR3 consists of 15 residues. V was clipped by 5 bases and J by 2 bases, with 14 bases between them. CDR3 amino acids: CASSLMGGPTDTQYF. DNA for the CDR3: TGTGCCAGCAGCCTGATGGGGGGGCCCACAGATACGCAGTATTTT.

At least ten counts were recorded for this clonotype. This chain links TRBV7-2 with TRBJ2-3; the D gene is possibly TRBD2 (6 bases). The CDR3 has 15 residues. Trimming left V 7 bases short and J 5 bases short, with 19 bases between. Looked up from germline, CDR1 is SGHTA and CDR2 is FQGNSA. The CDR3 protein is CASTGGPSYGDTQYF. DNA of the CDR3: TGTGCCAGCACCGGAGGGCCCTCTTATGGAGATACGCAGTATTTT.

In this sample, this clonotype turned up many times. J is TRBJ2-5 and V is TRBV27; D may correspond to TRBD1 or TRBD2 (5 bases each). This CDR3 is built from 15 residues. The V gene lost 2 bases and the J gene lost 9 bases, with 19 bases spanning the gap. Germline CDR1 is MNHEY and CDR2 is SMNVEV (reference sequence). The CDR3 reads CASSLPGTQPAAQYF. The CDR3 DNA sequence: TGTGCCAGCAGTTTACCTGGGACCCAGCCCGCGGCCCAGTACTTC.

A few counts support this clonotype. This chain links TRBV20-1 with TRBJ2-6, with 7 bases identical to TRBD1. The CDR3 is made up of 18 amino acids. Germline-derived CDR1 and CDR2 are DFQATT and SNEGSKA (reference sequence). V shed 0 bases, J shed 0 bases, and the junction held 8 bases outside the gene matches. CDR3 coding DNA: TGCAGTGCTAGAGAGGCGGACAGGTTGGTCTCTGGGGCCAACGTCCTGACTTTC. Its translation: CSAREADRLVSGANVLTF.

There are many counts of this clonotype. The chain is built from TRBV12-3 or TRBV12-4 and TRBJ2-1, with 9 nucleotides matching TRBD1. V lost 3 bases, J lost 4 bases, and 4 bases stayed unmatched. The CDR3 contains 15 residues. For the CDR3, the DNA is TGTGCCAGCAGTTTGGGGACAGGGAGATACAATGAGCAGTTCTTC. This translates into CASSLGTGRYNEQFF.

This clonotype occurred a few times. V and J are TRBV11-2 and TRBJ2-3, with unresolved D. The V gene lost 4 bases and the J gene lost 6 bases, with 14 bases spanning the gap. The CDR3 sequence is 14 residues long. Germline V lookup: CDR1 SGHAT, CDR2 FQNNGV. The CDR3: CASSSTVPPDTQYF. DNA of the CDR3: TGTGCCAGCAGCTCAACGGTCCCCCCCGATACGCAGTATTTT.